Shown below are 23 T cell receptor beta chains from a single sample sequenced in a study of T cells in Graves' hyperthyroidism and ophthalmopathy. It was RNA transcripts that yielded the amplified TCR beta CDR3 regions. During a first-round RT-PCR of the TCR CDR3, the HTBI primer set was used. TCRdb fed the multiplex PCR reads into MiXCR, producing one record per CDR3 protein. The sample yields hundreds of thousands of distinct CDR3 sequences, about 20% seen once. The sequencing input was blood. These receptors all stem from a man between 35 and 55 years old with Graves' ophthalmopathy.

In its sample, this clonotype was seen many times. The chain uses TRBV12-3 or TRBV12-4 and TRBJ2-1; 9 nucleotides match TRBD1. This CDR3 is 15 amino acids long. V shed 7 bases and J 8 bases; nucleotides not matched to a gene: 12. The CDR3 protein is CASTRTGQGSDEQFF. DNA for the CDR3: TGTGCCAGCACCAGGACGGGACAGGGCAGCGATGAGCAGTTCTTC.

On this clonotype itself: Relative to the germline gene, one junction end is altered; a read error may explain this. V gene TRBV20-1 combines with J gene TRBJ2-1, with 9 bases lining up with TRBD2. This CDR3 contains 15 residues. CDR1 and CDR2 from the germline V gene are DFQATT and SNEGSKA (reference sequence). This chain's CDR3 is CSALPLSGRSGEQLF. The CDR3 DNA is TGCAGTGCTCTCCCCCTTAGCGGGAGATCGGGGGAGCAGCTCTTC.

The CDR3 loop reads CSATGTSGSNEQFF. DNA of the CDR3: TGCAGTGCTACCGGGACTAGCGGGAGTAATGAGCAGTTCTTC. The chain is built from TRBV20-1 and TRBJ2-1, with 14 positions matching TRBD2. The CDR3 covers 14 residues. With 4 bases clipped from V and 7 bases from J, the junction kept 3 bases outside the gene matches. The germline V gene encodes CDR1 DFQATT and CDR2 SNEGSKA (reference sequence).

This clonotype was counted ten times or more. V gene TRBV7-8 combines with J gene TRBJ1-1, with D maybe TRBD1 (5 bases). This CDR3 contains 12 residues. Germline V gene sequence: CDR1 SGHVS, CDR2 FQNEAQ. Deletions cut 1 base from V and 7 bases from J, with 7 bases between. The CDR3 coding sequence is TGTGCCAGCAGCTTAGTGGGGGTTGAAGCTTTCTTT. Translated, it gives CASSLVGVEAFF.

Written as DNA, the CDR3 is TGTGCCATCAGTGAAAAGCGGTACACAGATACGCAGTATTTT. Its translation is CAISEKRYTDTQYF. The chain carries TRBV10-3 and TRBJ2-3; maybe TRBD2 (5 bases). The CDR3 totals 14 residues. V shed 3 bases and J shed 2 bases, with 9 bases lying between them. CDR1 and CDR2 from the germline V gene are ENHRY and SYGVKD.

This clonotype was counted ten times or more. The rearrangement links TRBV20-1 to TRBJ2-1; unclear D gene. Germline values: CDR1 DFQATT, CDR2 SNEGSKA (reference sequence). The CDR3 contains 15 residues. The V end lost 1 base, the J end lost 0 bases, and 10 bases lay between the germline ends. The CDR3 sequence: CSARVNSISYNEQFF. The CDR3, as DNA: TGCAGTGCTAGAGTCAACAGCATCTCCTACAATGAGCAGTTCTTC.

This clonotype was counted ten times or more. Relative to the germline gene, one junction end is altered; a read error may explain this. The chain uses TRBV5-1 and TRBJ2-7; D possibly corresponds to TRBD2 (5 bases). The CDR3 is 14 residues long. Germline values: CDR1 SGHRS, CDR2 YFSETQ. CDR3 in amino acids: CASSLDTGSSEQYF. The CDR3 DNA reads TGCGCCAGCAGCTTGGATACGGGATCCTCCGAGCAGTACTTC.

The CDR3 protein is CASSEFPPTIRGEAFF. CDR3 sequence (DNA): TGTGCCAGCAGTGAGTTCCCGCCTACCATTAGGGGTGAAGCTTTCTTT. This rearrangement joins TRBV2 to TRBJ1-1, with D possibly TRBD1 on 5 matching bases. This CDR3 contains 16 residues. Trimming left V 3 bases short and J 7 bases short, with 21 bases between. The germline gives CDR1 SNHLY, CDR2 FYNNEI.

The chain is built from TRBV4-1 and TRBJ2-1, with 8 nucleotides matching TRBD2. CDR3 length: 16 amino acids. V lost 6 bases, J lost 5 bases, and 12 bases stayed unmatched. The germline CDR1 and CDR2 sequences are MGHRA and YSYEKL. CDR3 sequence (DNA): TGCGCCAGCAGACCAGTCAGGAAGCGGGGGAACAATGAGCAGTTCTTC. Translation: CASRPVRKRGNNEQFF.

The V gene is TRBV20-1, the J gene TRBJ2-1, with 10 nucleotides matching TRBD2. CDR1 is DFQATT, CDR2 SNEGSKA, per germline (reference sequence). Losses at the gene ends were 5 bases for V and 3 bases for J; bases not matched to a gene: 4. This CDR3 is 14 amino acids long. The CDR3 protein is CSAASGRLYNEQFF. The CDR3 nucleotides read TGCAGTGCTGCTAGCGGGAGACTCTACAATGAGCAGTTCTTC.

This clonotype has ten or more counts. The chain links TRBV18 to TRBJ1-4; D is uncertain. CDR1 is KGHSH and CDR2 is LQKENI in the germline V gene. The CDR3 spans 13 residues. V gave up 2 bases and J gave up 7 bases, with 8 bases separating them. The CDR3 is CASSPTSFEKLFF. DNA for the CDR3: TGTGCCAGCTCACCAACGAGTTTTGAAAAACTGTTTTTT.

This clonotype appeared a few times. The chain uses TRBV20-1 and TRBJ2-1; D not resolved. Germline V gene data show CDR1 as DFQATT and CDR2 as SNEGSKA (reference sequence). V was shortened by 3 bases and J by 4 bases, with 10 bases between the two germline ends. The CDR3 runs 13 residues. Here the CDR3 reads CSASQHLYNEQFF. The CDR3 bases are TGCAGTGCTAGTCAACACCTATACAATGAGCAGTTCTTC.

This clonotype came up a few times. This sequence joins TRBV27 and TRBJ2-2, with D uncertain. The V gene's germline CDR1 is MNHEY and CDR2 SMNVEV (reference sequence). V was cut by 4 bases and J by 8 bases, with 8 bases left in between. The CDR3 spans 12 residues. CDR3 sequence (DNA): TGTGCCAGCAGTTACCCCTGGGGGGAGCTGTTTTTT. Encoded protein: CASSYPWGELFF.

This clonotype was counted many times. For the CDR3, the DNA is TGTGCCAGCAGCTTGGTGGGTCGCCCCACAGATACGCAGTATTTT. It specifies CASSLVGRPTDTQYF. The chain carries TRBV5-6 and TRBJ2-3; D remains ambiguous. Deletions cut 0 bases from V and 2 bases from J, with 10 bases between. Germline V CDR1 and CDR2: SGHDT, YYEEEE. The length of the CDR3 is 15 residues.

The V call is TRBV30, the J call TRBJ1-1; D not resolved. The CDR3 runs 12 residues. CDR1 is GTSNPN and CDR2 is SVGIG in the germline V gene (reference sequence). V lost 5 bases and J 0 bases, leaving 7 bases between the germline ends. CDR3 DNA: TGTGCCTGGGGGCCTCTGAACACTGAAGCTTTCTTT. It yields the protein CAWGPLNTEAFF.

J is TRBJ1-3 and V is TRBV5-1; D gene uncertain. Per the germline V gene, CDR1 is SGHRS and CDR2 is YFSETQ. The CDR3 totals 13 residues. Trimming removed 3 bases from V and 4 bases from J, with 8 bases in between. CDR3 coding DNA: TGCGCCAGCAGCTCTGCTTGGGGAAACACCATATATTTT. Translated, it gives CASSSAWGNTIYF.

In DNA form, the CDR3 reads TGCAGTGCTAGAGTCCCTGGACAAGACACTGAAGCTTTCTTT. It encodes CSARVPGQDTEAFF. This chain connects TRBV20-1 to TRBJ1-1; perhaps TRBD1 as D (5 bases). The CDR3 covers 14 residues. The germline gives CDR1 DFQATT, CDR2 SNEGSKA (reference sequence). With 1 base removed from V and 3 bases from J, the gap between germline ends came to 12 bases.

This clonotype was counted at least ten times. This chain joins TRBV27 and TRBJ2-7; 7 bases match TRBD1. Germline trimming cut 6 bases from V and 3 bases from J; bases unmatched to any gene: 11. From germline, CDR1 is MNHEY and CDR2 SMNVEV (reference sequence). This CDR3 contains 15 residues. CDR3 sequence reads: CASRLVEGARYEQYF. The CDR3 DNA is TGTGCCAGCAGGCTAGTAGAGGGGGCACGCTACGAGCAGTACTTC.

This clonotype was counted ten times or more. CDR3 in DNA: TGTGCCAGCAGTGAGGGCTCGGGGGGCGGGAGGACTGCAAGAACGCAGTATTTT. It yields the protein CASSEGSGGGRTARTQYF. The rearrangement links TRBV6-1 to TRBJ2-3; 8 bases fit TRBD2. The CDR3 is 18 residues long. Germline loops: CDR1 MNHNS, CDR2 SASEGT. V shed 3 bases, J shed 9 bases, and the junction held 20 bases outside the gene matches.

Worth noting for this clonotype: Germline and junction disagree at one end, which may indicate a read error. This chain joins TRBV3-1 and TRBJ1-1; D gene unclear. This CDR3 spans 12 amino acids. CDR1 and CDR2 from the germline V gene are LGHDT and YNNKEL (reference sequence). CDR3 nucleotides: TGTGCCAACAGCTTGATAAACACTGAAGCTTTCTTT. Translated: CANSLINTEAFF.

At least ten counts were recorded for this clonotype. The chain recombines TRBV7-3 with TRBJ1-1, with a weak D call TRBD1 (6 bases). CDR1 is SGHTA and CDR2 is FQGTGA in the germline V gene. The ends were cut back, 5 bases at V and 2 bases at J, with 9 bases in the middle. This CDR3 is built from 13 residues. CDR3 bases: TGTGCCAGCAGCGCACAGGGAAACACTGAAGCTTTCTTT. Its protein is CASSAQGNTEAFF.

This clonotype was recorded at least ten times. The chain combines TRBV7-8 with TRBJ2-7, with D unclear. This CDR3 is 15 amino acids long. The V end was cut by 5 bases, the J end by 5 bases, with 19 bases between. Germline CDR1 is SGHVS and CDR2 is FQNEAQ. The CDR3 is CASSPYWALSHEQYF. The CDR3 DNA is TGTGCCAGCAGCCCCTACTGGGCCTTATCCCACGAGCAGTACTTC. Using reference TRBV7-8 and TRBJ2-7 for the parts outside the CDR3, the full variable domain is GAGVSQSPRYKVAKRGQDVALRCDPISGHVSLFWYQQALGQGPEFLTYFQNEAQLDKSGLPSDRFFAERPEGSVSTLKIQRTQQEDSAVYLCASSPYWALSHEQYFGPGTRLTVT.

This clonotype was detected ten times or more. The chain uses TRBV12-3 or TRBV12-4 and TRBJ2-7; 8 bases are a match to TRBD2. V trimming: 3 bases; J trimming: 1 base; junction bases outside the gene matches: 2. CDR3 length equals 14 residues. Written as DNA, the CDR3 is TGTGCCAGCAGTTTCGAGCGGGGGTCCTACGAGCAGTACTTC. Its translation: CASSFERGSYEQYF.